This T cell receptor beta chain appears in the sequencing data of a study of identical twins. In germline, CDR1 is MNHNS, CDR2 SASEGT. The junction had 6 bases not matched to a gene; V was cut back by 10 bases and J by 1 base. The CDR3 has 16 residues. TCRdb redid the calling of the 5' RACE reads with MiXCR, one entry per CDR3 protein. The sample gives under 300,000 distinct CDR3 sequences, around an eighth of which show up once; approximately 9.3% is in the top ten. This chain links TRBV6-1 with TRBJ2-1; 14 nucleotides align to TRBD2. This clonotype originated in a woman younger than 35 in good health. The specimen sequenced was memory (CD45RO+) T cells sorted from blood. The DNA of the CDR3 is TGTGCCACGGGGACTAGCGGGAGTTCTTCCTACAATGAGCAGTTCTTC. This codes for CATGTSGSSSYNEQFF.